These T cell receptor beta chains were read from a single sample in a study of T-cell reconstitution after alpha-beta-depleted transplantation in children. TCRdb re-derived calls from the PCR reads in MiXCR, one entry per CDR3 protein. The sample carries about 600,000 distinct CDR3 sequences, about 10% recorded once. The sequencing used PBMCs from the stem cell graft donor, collected from the stem cell graft. These receptors came from a human donor who donated a stem cell graft to a child with acute myeloid leukemia. CDR3s include the opening cysteine and the closing phenylalanine or tryptophan. Each record gives: D gene, V gene, J gene, clone size, CDR3 DNA, CDR3 protein. A D gene is named only where the DNA matches it firmly. Size tells how often a clone was seen (once, few, many) or the class of an expanded clone, and some rows leave it out.

d_call: -
v_call: TRBV20-1
j_call: TRBJ1-1
clone_size: -
cdr3_nt: TGCAGTGCTAGGGTATGGGGGAACACTGAAGCTTTCTTT
cdr3_aa: CSARVWGNTEAFF

d_call: -
v_call: TRBV11-3
j_call: TRBJ1-4
clone_size: many
cdr3_nt: TGTGCCAGCAGCCCGGGGCGTTCAACTAATGAAAAACTGTTTTTT
cdr3_aa: CASSPGRSTNEKLFF

d_call: -
v_call: TRBV20-1
j_call: TRBJ2-3
clone_size: many
cdr3_nt: TGCAGTGCTCCTCGGGGTGGCACAGATACGCAGTATTTT
cdr3_aa: CSAPRGGTDTQYF

d_call: -
v_call: TRBV12-3/TRBV12-4
j_call: TRBJ1-4
clone_size: few
cdr3_nt: TGTGCCAGCAGTTTTCCCCGAGCAACTAATGAAAAACTGTTTTTT
cdr3_aa: CASSFPRATNEKLFF

d_call: -
v_call: TRBV5-1
j_call: TRBJ2-1
clone_size: -
cdr3_nt: TGCGCCAGCAGCTCCTCACGTGAGAGGCAGTTCTTC
cdr3_aa: CASSSSRERQFF

d_call: -
v_call: TRBV20-1
j_call: TRBJ2-3
clone_size: few
cdr3_nt: TGCAGTGCTAGGACTTACACCGGCCTAGTCAACGTGAATACGCAGTATTTT
cdr3_aa: CSARTYTGLVNVNTQYF

d_call: TRBD2
v_call: TRBV20-1
j_call: TRBJ2-1
clone_size: -
cdr3_nt: TGCAGTGCTAGAAGACTAGCGGGAGAATCTTACAATGAGCAGTTCTTC
cdr3_aa: CSARRLAGESYNEQFF

d_call: -
v_call: TRBV7-2
j_call: TRBJ2-5
clone_size: few
cdr3_nt: TGTGCCAGCAGCGCAAGGGTGACGGAGACCCAGTACTTC
cdr3_aa: CASSARVTETQYF

d_call: TRBD2
v_call: TRBV6-2/TRBV6-3
j_call: TRBJ2-1
clone_size: -
cdr3_nt: TGTGCCAGCATTAACCGGGGACTAGGGGCCAATGAGCAGTTCTTC
cdr3_aa: CASINRGLGANEQFF

d_call: TRBD1
v_call: TRBV29-1
j_call: TRBJ1-5
clone_size: many
cdr3_nt: TGCAGCGCCCAGACAGGGCTGAATCAGCCCCAGCATTTT
cdr3_aa: CSAQTGLNQPQHF

d_call: -
v_call: TRBV19
j_call: TRBJ2-1
clone_size: -
cdr3_nt: TGTGCCAGTAGTATCCGAAGGGGGAGTTCCTACAATGAGCAGTTCTTC
cdr3_aa: CASSIRRGSSYNEQFF

d_call: TRBD1
v_call: TRBV5-1
j_call: TRBJ1-2
clone_size: -
cdr3_nt: TGCGCCAGCAGCCTTGGAACCGGGACAGGGGTAACCTATGGCTACACCTTC
cdr3_aa: CASSLGTGTGVTYGYTF

d_call: TRBD2
v_call: TRBV12-3/TRBV12-4
j_call: TRBJ2-1
clone_size: few
cdr3_nt: TGTGCCACCCTGGGAGCTAGCGGGAGTTCAAACAATGAGCAGTTCTTC
cdr3_aa: CATLGASGSSNNEQFF

d_call: -
v_call: TRBV20-1
j_call: TRBJ1-1
clone_size: -
cdr3_nt: TGCAGTGCTAGGTACGGCTCGAACACTGAAGCTTTCTTT
cdr3_aa: CSARYGSNTEAFF

d_call: -
v_call: TRBV6-1
j_call: TRBJ1-1
clone_size: few
cdr3_nt: TGTGCCAGCAGTGAATTAACGGGGGGTGAAGCTTTCTTT
cdr3_aa: CASSELTGGEAFF

d_call: TRBD2
v_call: TRBV20-1
j_call: TRBJ2-5
clone_size: many
cdr3_nt: TGCAGTGAAGGGTTAGCGGGGACCCAAGAGACCCAGTACTTC
cdr3_aa: CSEGLAGTQETQYF

d_call: -
v_call: TRBV14
j_call: TRBJ1-2
clone_size: few
cdr3_nt: TGTGCCAGCAGCCAAGAAGGGGCCCATGGCTACACCTTC
cdr3_aa: CASSQEGAHGYTF

d_call: TRBD1
v_call: TRBV7-6
j_call: TRBJ2-1
clone_size: many
cdr3_nt: TGTGCCAGCAGCACCCGAAGGGGGACAGGGTACAATGAGCAGTTCTTC
cdr3_aa: CASSTRRGTGYNEQFF

d_call: -
v_call: TRBV11-2
j_call: TRBJ1-1
clone_size: -
cdr3_nt: TGTGCCAGCAGCTTTTCGGGGTTAACTGAAGCTTTCTTT
cdr3_aa: CASSFSGLTEAFF

d_call: -
v_call: TRBV30
j_call: TRBJ2-7
clone_size: -
cdr3_nt: TGTGCCTGGAGGACCGCGGGACCTCTCACCACCTACGAGCAGTACTTC
cdr3_aa: CAWRTAGPLTTYEQYF

d_call: -
v_call: TRBV7-2
j_call: TRBJ2-7
clone_size: -
cdr3_nt: TGTGCCAGCAGCTCTAGCAACGAGCAGTACTTC
cdr3_aa: CASSSSNEQYF

d_call: TRBD1
v_call: TRBV6-5
j_call: TRBJ1-2
clone_size: few
cdr3_nt: TGTGCCAGCAGTTACTTTACAGGGGGCATGGAGTATGGCTACACCTTC
cdr3_aa: CASSYFTGGMEYGYTF

d_call: TRBD2
v_call: TRBV5-5
j_call: TRBJ2-1
clone_size: -
cdr3_nt: TGTGCCAGCAGCTTCTACTCTAGCGGGAGCTCCTACAATGAGCAGTTCTTC
cdr3_aa: CASSFYSSGSSYNEQFF

d_call: -
v_call: TRBV18
j_call: TRBJ2-1
clone_size: -
cdr3_nt: TGTGCCAGCTCACCACTCCCCTGGGATGGTGAGCAGTTCTTC
cdr3_aa: CASSPLPWDGEQFF

d_call: -
v_call: TRBV10-3
j_call: TRBJ2-5
clone_size: many
cdr3_nt: TGTGCCATCAGTGAAGGACATGCACACCAAGAGACCCAGTACTTC
cdr3_aa: CAISEGHAHQETQYF

d_call: TRBD2
v_call: TRBV6-5
j_call: TRBJ2-1
clone_size: -
cdr3_nt: TGTGCCAGCAGGTCACAGGGAGTAGGACTAGCGGGAGGTGATGAGCAGTTCTTC
cdr3_aa: CASRSQGVGLAGGDEQFF

d_call: -
v_call: TRBV7-2
j_call: TRBJ2-7
clone_size: -
cdr3_nt: TGTGCCAGCAGTCAACGGCTCGAGCAGTACTTC
cdr3_aa: CASSQRLEQYF

d_call: -
v_call: TRBV4-2
j_call: TRBJ1-3
clone_size: -
cdr3_nt: TGTGCCAGCAGCCCCGGACCGCTTACCTCTGGAAACACCATATATTTT
cdr3_aa: CASSPGPLTSGNTIYF

d_call: -
v_call: TRBV6-5
j_call: TRBJ1-2
clone_size: -
cdr3_nt: TGTGCCAGCAGTTACGAAGCGGATCCCAACTATGGCTACACCTTC
cdr3_aa: CASSYEADPNYGYTF

d_call: TRBD2
v_call: TRBV4-3
j_call: TRBJ2-2
clone_size: few
cdr3_nt: TGCGCCAGCAGCCAGGGCTCGGGACTAGCGGGCGGGGAGCTGTTTTTT
cdr3_aa: CASSQGSGLAGGELFF

d_call: TRBD1
v_call: TRBV5-1
j_call: TRBJ1-2
clone_size: few
cdr3_nt: TGCGCCAGCAGCTTGGGGGGACAGGAGTATGGCTACACCTTC
cdr3_aa: CASSLGGQEYGYTF

d_call: -
v_call: TRBV7-9
j_call: TRBJ2-7
clone_size: -
cdr3_nt: TGTGCCAGCAGCTTTCCGGACAGCCTTTCCTACGAGCAGTACTTC
cdr3_aa: CASSFPDSLSYEQYF

d_call: TRBD2
v_call: TRBV6-2/TRBV6-3
j_call: TRBJ2-1
clone_size: few
cdr3_nt: TGTGCCAGCAGAACCCCCACTAGCGGGAGCAATGAGCAGTTCTTC
cdr3_aa: CASRTPTSGSNEQFF

d_call: TRBD2
v_call: TRBV4-3
j_call: TRBJ2-1
clone_size: many
cdr3_nt: TGCGCCAGCAGCCAAGATCTGGCGGGAGGATACAATGAGCAGTTCTTC
cdr3_aa: CASSQDLAGGYNEQFF

d_call: -
v_call: TRBV9
j_call: TRBJ2-5
clone_size: many
cdr3_nt: TGTGCCAGCAGCTCAGGGAGTGAGACCCAGTACTTC
cdr3_aa: CASSSGSETQYF

d_call: -
v_call: TRBV4-3
j_call: TRBJ2-1
clone_size: -
cdr3_nt: TGCGCCAGCAGCCAAGATGGACACCGTTCCTACAATGAGCAGTTCTTC
cdr3_aa: CASSQDGHRSYNEQFF

d_call: TRBD1
v_call: TRBV27
j_call: TRBJ1-6
clone_size: many
cdr3_nt: TGTGCCAGCAGGGGGGACAGGGGAGTTCATTCACCCCTCCACTTT
cdr3_aa: CASRGDRGVHSPLHF

d_call: TRBD1
v_call: TRBV7-2
j_call: TRBJ1-1
clone_size: many
cdr3_nt: TGTGCCAGCAAGGACAGGGTGGCCCCCACTGAAGCTTTCTTT
cdr3_aa: CASKDRVAPTEAFF

d_call: -
v_call: TRBV3-1
j_call: TRBJ2-3
clone_size: -
cdr3_nt: TGTGCCAGCAGCCAACCGGGACTCCGCACAGATACGCAGTATTTT
cdr3_aa: CASSQPGLRTDTQYF

d_call: -
v_call: TRBV29-1
j_call: TRBJ1-2
clone_size: -
cdr3_nt: TGCAGCGCCAGGTTGGGGGTAGGAGGCTACACCTTC
cdr3_aa: CSARLGVGGYTF

d_call: -
v_call: TRBV5-5
j_call: TRBJ1-2
clone_size: -
cdr3_nt: TGTGCCAGCAGCCTCCCCGATGGCGCCTCTAACTATGGCTACACCTTC
cdr3_aa: CASSLPDGASNYGYTF

d_call: -
v_call: TRBV4-1
j_call: TRBJ1-1
clone_size: -
cdr3_nt: TGCGCCAGCAGCCAAGAGGGGGATAACACTGAAGCTTTCTTT
cdr3_aa: CASSQEGDNTEAFF

d_call: TRBD2
v_call: TRBV20-1
j_call: TRBJ2-2
clone_size: many
cdr3_nt: TGCAGTGCTAGAACACCCTGGGCTAGCGGGAGTTCCGGGGAGCTGTTTTTT
cdr3_aa: CSARTPWASGSSGELFF

d_call: -
v_call: TRBV6-1
j_call: TRBJ2-4
clone_size: -
cdr3_nt: TGTGCCAGCAGTCCCCCCCCTATAGGTGAAAACATTCAGTACTTC
cdr3_aa: CASSPPPIGENIQYF

d_call: TRBD1
v_call: TRBV29-1
j_call: TRBJ1-2
clone_size: few
cdr3_nt: TGCAGCGTTTTAACAGGGGGCGCTAACTATGGCTACACCTTC
cdr3_aa: CSVLTGGANYGYTF

d_call: TRBD2
v_call: TRBV30
j_call: TRBJ2-2
clone_size: many
cdr3_nt: TGTGCCTGGAATCAGGGAACTAGCGGGAGAATCGGGGAGCTGTTTTTT
cdr3_aa: CAWNQGTSGRIGELFF

d_call: -
v_call: TRBV20-1
j_call: TRBJ1-6
clone_size: few
cdr3_nt: TGCAGTGCTAGAGATGGACGGAGAGGGGCGAGCAATTCACCCCTCCACTTT
cdr3_aa: CSARDGRRGASNSPLHF

d_call: TRBD2
v_call: TRBV5-6
j_call: TRBJ2-7
clone_size: -
cdr3_nt: TGTGCCAGCAGCTTGGTATCCAGCGGGAGGCCCCCCCGGTTC
cdr3_aa: CASSLVSSGRPPRF

d_call: -
v_call: TRBV6-2/TRBV6-3
j_call: TRBJ2-6
clone_size: few
cdr3_nt: TGTGCCAGCAGTTACACGAGGCGGGACGCGTTGATTGCCAACGTCCTGACTTTC
cdr3_aa: CASSYTRRDALIANVLTF

d_call: TRBD2
v_call: TRBV20-1
j_call: TRBJ2-1
clone_size: many
cdr3_nt: TGCAGTGCTCCCCTGGGGCTAGCGGACTACAATGAGCAGTTCTTC
cdr3_aa: CSAPLGLADYNEQFF

d_call: -
v_call: TRBV3-1
j_call: TRBJ1-5
clone_size: -
cdr3_nt: TGTGCCAGCAGCCCTCCAGGGTCGGGGCAGCCCCAGCATTTT
cdr3_aa: CASSPPGSGQPQHF

d_call: -
v_call: TRBV5-1
j_call: TRBJ2-3
clone_size: few
cdr3_nt: TGCGCCAGCAGCTCCATGACTAGAAGTAGTGCAGATACGCAGTATTTT
cdr3_aa: CASSSMTRSSADTQYF

d_call: -
v_call: TRBV7-2
j_call: TRBJ2-3
clone_size: many
cdr3_nt: TGTGCCAGCAGCTTTTTCACAGATACGCAGTATTTT
cdr3_aa: CASSFFTDTQYF

d_call: TRBD2
v_call: TRBV7-2
j_call: TRBJ2-7
clone_size: -
cdr3_nt: TGTGCCAGCAGCTCCGGACTAGCGGGCACTCACGAGCAGTACTTC
cdr3_aa: CASSSGLAGTHEQYF

d_call: -
v_call: TRBV5-2
j_call: TRBJ2-1
clone_size: once
cdr3_nt: TGTGCCATGGGCCTCGGGAATGAGCAGTTCTTC
cdr3_aa: CAMGLGNEQFF

d_call: -
v_call: TRBV3-1
j_call: TRBJ2-5
clone_size: -
cdr3_nt: TGTGCCAGCAGCCCCAGGCATCAAGAGACCCAGTACTTC
cdr3_aa: CASSPRHQETQYF

d_call: -
v_call: TRBV7-2
j_call: TRBJ2-3
clone_size: few
cdr3_nt: TGTGCCAGCAGTCCACAGCGGCCGGGGGATACGCAGTATTTT
cdr3_aa: CASSPQRPGDTQYF